The 6 T cell receptor beta chains below all came from one sample that was sequenced in a study of blood T cell repertoires in COVID-19. The protocol was immunoSEQ multiplex PCR, while the TCRdb copy is restricted to in-frame clones and leaves out a portion. The sample lists roughly 250,000 clones, 70% to 90% occurring once. The sequenced material came from peripheral blood. Receptors originate from a woman between 40 and 55 years old with acute or convalescent COVID-19.

V usage is TRBV5-1 and J usage is TRBJ1-1; 9 positions agree with TRBD1. The germline V gene encodes CDR1 SGHRS and CDR2 YFSETQ. V shed 3 bases, J shed 2 bases, and the junction held 5 bases outside the gene matches. This CDR3 has 15 residues. DNA for the CDR3: TGCGCCAGCAGCTGGGGGGACAGGGACAACACTGAAGCTTTCTTT. Its protein product is CASSWGDRDNTEAFF.

This clone was detected only once. The DNA of the CDR3 is TGTGCCAGTAGTAGCGCGGGGGTCGCAGATACGCAGTATTTT. This sequence encodes CASSSAGVADTQYF. V and J are TRBV19 and TRBJ2-3; 7 nucleotides match TRBD2. Unmatched junction bases numbered 5, after V lost 4 bases and J lost 4 bases. Germline CDR1 is LNHDA and CDR2 is SQIVND (reference sequence). There are 14 residues in the CDR3.

On this clone itself: Additional DNA sequences in this sample encode the identical CDR3. The CDR3 loop reads CASSLQGALSGNTIYF. The CDR3 region has the DNA TGTGCCAGCAGCTTACAGGGGGCCCTCTCTGGAAACACCATATATTTT. V and J are TRBV7-2 and TRBJ1-3, with TRBD1 matching over 8 bases. Germline V gene sequence: CDR1 SGHTA, CDR2 FQGNSA. CDR3 length: 16 amino acids. After removal of 2 bases from V and 0 bases from J, the junction contained 3 bases not matched to a gene. The full variable domain, in which reference TRBV7-2 and TRBJ1-3 provide the parts outside the CDR3, is GAGVSQSPSNKVTEKGKDVELRCDPISGHTALYWYRQSLGQGLEFLIYFQGNSAPDKSGLPSDRFSAERTGGSVSTLTIQRTQQEDSAVYLCASSLQGALSGNTIYFGEGSWLTVV.

The chain carries TRBV15 and TRBJ1-4, with 8 positions matching TRBD1. The CDR3 has 14 residues. The germline CDR1 and CDR2 sequences are LNHNV and YYDKDF (reference sequence). V gave up 8 bases and J gave up 7 bases; unmatched junction bases: 9. This chain's CDR3 is CATGRDRGGEKLFF. The CDR3 region has the DNA TGTGCCACCGGGCGAGACAGGGGTGGTGAAAAACTGTTTTTT.

The V and J genes are TRBV11-2 and TRBJ1-2, with D perhaps matching TRBD1 (6 bases). The germline V and J ends were trimmed by 2 bases and 2 bases, with 12 bases remaining between them. Germline CDR1 is SGHAT and CDR2 is FQNNGV. The CDR3 has 15 amino acids. CDR3 DNA sequence: TGTGCCAGCAGCTTAAATGGACAGCTCAACTATGGCTACACCTTC. It specifies CASSLNGQLNYGYTF.

This clone was counted a few times. This rearrangement joins TRBV6-5 to TRBJ2-1; 9 bases are a match to TRBD2. After removal of 5 bases from V and 9 bases from J, the junction contained 8 bases not matched to a gene. The CDR3 is made up of 14 amino acids. The germline V gene has CDR1 MNHEY and CDR2 SVGAGI. CDR3 nucleotides: TGTGCCAGCAGTCTGGGGACTAGCAAATTTGAGCAGTTCTTC. It specifies CASSLGTSKFEQFF.